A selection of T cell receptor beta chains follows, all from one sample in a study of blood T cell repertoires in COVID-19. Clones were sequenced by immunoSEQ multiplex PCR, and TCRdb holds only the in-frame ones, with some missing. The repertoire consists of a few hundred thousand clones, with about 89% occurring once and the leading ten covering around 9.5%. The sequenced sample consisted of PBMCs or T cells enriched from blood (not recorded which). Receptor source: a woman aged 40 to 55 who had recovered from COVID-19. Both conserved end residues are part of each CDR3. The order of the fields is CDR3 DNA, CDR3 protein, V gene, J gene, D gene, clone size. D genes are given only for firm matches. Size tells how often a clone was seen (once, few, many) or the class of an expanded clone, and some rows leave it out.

DNA: TGTGCCAGCAGTGAAGGTGCAGGGGACCCCAACGAGCAGTACTTC; CDR3: CASSEGAGDPNEQYF; V: TRBV6-1; J: TRBJ2-7; D: NA; size: NA
DNA: TGTGCCAGTAGTTGGGACAATTATAGCAATCAGCCCCAGCATTTT; CDR3: CASSWDNYSNQPQHF; V: TRBV19; J: TRBJ1-5; D: NA; size: NA
DNA: TGTGCCAGCAGCGTAGGAGACCCTCAGGCAGGGGATACGCAGTATTTT; CDR3: CASSVGDPQAGDTQYF; V: TRBV9; J: TRBJ2-3; D: NA; size: NA
DNA: TGTGCCAGCTCACCAGGGACTAGCGGAGGGAAGTACTTC; CDR3: CASSPGTSGGKYF; V: TRBV18; J: TRBJ2-7; D: TRBD2; size: once
DNA: TGTGCCAGCAGTCTAAGTCCCCTTTACGAGCAGTACTTC; CDR3: CASSLSPLYEQYF; V: TRBV27; J: TRBJ2-7; D: NA; size: NA
DNA: TGTGCCAGCAGCTTGACAGGGGGCACTGAAGCTTTCTTT; CDR3: CASSLTGGTEAFF; V: TRBV7-2; J: TRBJ1-1; D: TRBD1; size: NA
DNA: TGTGCCAGCAGTATGCGCGGGCAAGAGACCCAGTACTTC; CDR3: CASSMRGQETQYF; V: TRBV27; J: TRBJ2-5; D: NA; size: NA
DNA: TGTGCCAGCAGCTTGGGGCTAGCGGTCGAAGGTGAGCAGTTCTTC; CDR3: CASSLGLAVEGEQFF; V: TRBV11-2; J: TRBJ2-1; D: TRBD2; size: NA
DNA: TGTGCCAGCAGTTACTCGAGCAGGACTGAAGCTTTCTTT; CDR3: CASSYSSRTEAFF; V: TRBV6-2/TRBV6-3; J: TRBJ1-1; D: NA; size: NA
DNA: TGTGCCAGTAGTCCTAGCGGGGGCTACGAGCAGTACTTC; CDR3: CASSPSGGYEQYF; V: TRBV19; J: TRBJ2-7; D: TRBD2; size: NA
DNA: TGTGCCAGCAGCGGGACAGGCCTTGGGAAACTGTTTTTT; CDR3: CASSGTGLGKLFF; V: TRBV7-9; J: TRBJ1-4; D: TRBD1; size: NA
DNA: TGTGCCAGCTCATACCTAGGCTCCTACGAGCAGTACTTC; CDR3: CASSYLGSYEQYF; V: TRBV18; J: TRBJ2-7; D: NA; size: NA
DNA: TGCGCCAGCAGCCAAGATCGGCACAGGTCCTACGAGCAGTACTTC; CDR3: CASSQDRHRSYEQYF; V: TRBV4-3; J: TRBJ2-7; D: NA; size: few
DNA: TGCGCCAGCAGCGGGGGGACAGGGCCGAACACTGAAGCTTTCTTT; CDR3: CASSGGTGPNTEAFF; V: TRBV5-1; J: TRBJ1-1; D: TRBD1; size: NA
DNA: TGTGCCATCCTGGACAGGCCGAGCTCTGGAAACACCATATATTTT; CDR3: CAILDRPSSGNTIYF; V: TRBV28; J: TRBJ1-3; D: TRBD1; size: NA
DNA: TGTGCCACCAGTGGCGGCAACAGGGACACCGGGGAGCTGTTTTTT; CDR3: CATSGGNRDTGELFF; V: TRBV24-1; J: TRBJ2-2; D: NA; size: NA
DNA: TGTGCCAGCAGTTTGGTCAGGGCCGGTGAAAAACTGTTTTTT; CDR3: CASSLVRAGEKLFF; V: TRBV27; J: TRBJ1-4; D: NA; size: NA
DNA: TGCAGCGTTGCCAGGGGGCGGGCTGGCTACACCTTC; CDR3: CSVARGRAGYTF; V: TRBV29-1; J: TRBJ1-2; D: TRBD1; size: once
DNA: TGTGCCAGCAGGGGGACTAGCGGGGGGAACACAGATACGCAGTATTTT; CDR3: CASRGTSGGNTDTQYF; V: TRBV6-6; J: TRBJ2-3; D: TRBD2; size: once
DNA: TGTGCCAGCAGCGTAGGCGGCGGGAGATCCTACGAGCAGTACTTC; CDR3: CASSVGGGRSYEQYF; V: TRBV9; J: TRBJ2-7; D: TRBD2; size: NA
DNA: TGTGCCAGCTCACCATCGTCGGGACAGCGGAACACCGGGGAGCTGTTTTTT; CDR3: CASSPSSGQRNTGELFF; V: TRBV18; J: TRBJ2-2; D: TRBD1; size: NA
DNA: TGTGCCAGCAGCCACCTACCGTCGGACCTTACAGGGGGCCTGTACAATGAGCAGTTCTTC; CDR3: CASSHLPSDLTGGLYNEQFF; V: TRBV14; J: TRBJ2-1; D: TRBD1; size: NA
DNA: TGTGCCTGGGGAAGAGATGGTGAAAAACTGTTTTTT; CDR3: CAWGRDGEKLFF; V: TRBV30; J: TRBJ1-4; D: NA; size: few
DNA: TGTGCCAGCAGCGAAGGGGGACGGGTCACTGAAGCTTTCTTT; CDR3: CASSEGGRVTEAFF; V: TRBV27; J: TRBJ1-1; D: NA; size: NA
DNA: TGTGCCAGCAGTTACATGGCAGGTGACGCTGAAAAACTGTTTTTT; CDR3: CASSYMAGDAEKLFF; V: TRBV6-5; J: TRBJ1-4; D: NA; size: NA
DNA: TGTGCCATCAGGTCTAGCGGACCCACAGATACGCAGTATTTT; CDR3: CAIRSSGPTDTQYF; V: TRBV10-3; J: TRBJ2-3; D: TRBD2; size: once
DNA: TGTGCCAGCAGCTTGGGCCAGCCCTCAGATACGCAGTATTTT; CDR3: CASSLGQPSDTQYF; V: TRBV7-2; J: TRBJ2-3; D: NA; size: once
DNA: TGTGCTAGTGGTATATCTCCCGGGACATACCTCTCCTACGAGCAGTACTTC; CDR3: CASGISPGTYLSYEQYF; V: TRBV12-5; J: TRBJ2-7; D: NA; size: NA
DNA: TGTGCCAGCAGCCGTTATGTGGGGGGGCCTTACAATGAGCAGTTCTTC; CDR3: CASSRYVGGPYNEQFF; V: TRBV7-2; J: TRBJ2-1; D: NA; size: NA
DNA: TGTGCCAGCAGTACGTCCGGGACTAGAACTGCCTACAATGAGCAGTTCTTC; CDR3: CASSTSGTRTAYNEQFF; V: TRBV27; J: TRBJ2-1; D: TRBD2; size: once
DNA: TGCGCCAGCAGCACTCGACAGGATTCCGGGGCCAACGTCCTGACTTTC; CDR3: CASSTRQDSGANVLTF; V: TRBV5-1; J: TRBJ2-6; D: NA; size: NA